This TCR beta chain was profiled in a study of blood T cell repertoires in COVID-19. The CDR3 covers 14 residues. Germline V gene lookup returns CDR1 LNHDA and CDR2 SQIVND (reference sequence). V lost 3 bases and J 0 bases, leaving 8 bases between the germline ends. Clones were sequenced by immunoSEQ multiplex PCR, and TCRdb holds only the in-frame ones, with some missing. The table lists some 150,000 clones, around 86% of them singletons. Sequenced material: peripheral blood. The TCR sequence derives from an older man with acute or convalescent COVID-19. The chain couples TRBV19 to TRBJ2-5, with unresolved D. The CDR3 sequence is CASSIGDYQETQYF. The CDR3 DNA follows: TGTGCCAGTAGTATCGGAGACTACCAAGAGACCCAGTACTTC.